Below, 5 T cell receptor beta chains from the same sample are listed, as sequenced in a study of control samples from healthy donors and cancer patients. Sequencing was performed with immunoSEQ multiplex PCR; in TCRdb, only in-frame clones are kept and a portion is missing. Of nearly 200,000 clones in the sample, over 80% were seen once. Material: blood. These TCRs come from a man younger than 40 in good health.

The V gene is TRBV9, the J gene TRBJ2-3; D is unclear. The V and J ends lost 0 bases and 4 bases respectively, with 6 bases between them. Germline lookup yields CDR1 SGDLS and CDR2 YYNGEE. The CDR3 loop spans 13 amino acids. The CDR3 region is CASSVGGADTQYF. CDR3 DNA: TGTGCCAGCAGCGTAGGAGGAGCAGATACGCAGTATTTT.

CDR3 protein: CASSPRTGNTEAFF. The CDR3 bases are TGTGCCAGCAGTCCCCGGACAGGGAACACTGAAGCTTTCTTT. This chain connects TRBV2 to TRBJ1-1, with TRBD1 matching over 7 bases. V shed 5 bases and J 1 base; nucleotides not matched to a gene: 4. This CDR3 comprises 14 residues. From germline, CDR1 is SNHLY and CDR2 FYNNEI.

The genes are TRBV3-1 (or the pseudogene TRBV3-2) and TRBJ2-5; no definite D call. The V end was cut by 8 bases, the J end by 5 bases, with 15 bases between. The CDR3 runs to 13 residues. Germline assignment: CDR1 LGHDT and CDR2 YNNKEL (reference sequence). The CDR3 is CASASSLGETQYF. DNA for the CDR3: TGTGCCAGCGCCTCAAGCCTTGGGGAGACCCAGTACTTC.

The rearrangement uses TRBV2 and TRBJ1-1; 8 nucleotides align to TRBD1. The J segment lost 1 base and the V segment lost 6 bases, leaving 10 bases of the junction unmatched. From germline, CDR1 is SNHLY and CDR2 FYNNEI. CDR3 length: 16 amino acids. CDR3 in amino acids: CASRYASGTGNTEAFF. In nucleotides, the CDR3 is TGTGCCAGCAGGTACGCCTCCGGGACAGGGAACACTGAAGCTTTCTTT.

This clone was seen a few times. The gene calls are TRBV11-2 and TRBJ1-5, with D maybe TRBD1 (5 bases). CDR1 and CDR2 from the germline V gene are SGHAT and FQNNGV. The ends were cut back, 0 bases at V and 9 bases at J, with 9 bases in the middle. This CDR3 has 13 residues. CDR3 nucleotide sequence: TGTGCCAGCAGCTTAGAGGTGGGGGGGCCCCAGCATTTT. This codes for CASSLEVGGPQHF.